This passage covers 28 T cell receptor beta chains from one sample sequenced in a study of cytomegalovirus exposure and HLA in healthy donors. It was with 60 Vbeta and 13 Jbeta primers that the PCR ran. Repertoires were generated with immunoSEQ multiplex PCR, while TCRdb's copy carries only in-frame clones and drops some. The sample has 250,000 to 350,000 clones, 86% seen once. Sequencing used PBMCs. These receptors all stem from a middle-aged man in good health and CMV-seropositive.

CDR3 loop: CASSVALAGSTDTQYF. CDR3 nucleotide sequence: TGTGCCAGCAGCGTAGCGCTAGCGGGGTCCACAGATACGCAGTATTTT. V gene TRBV9 combines with J gene TRBJ2-3; 9 nucleotides align to TRBD2. Germline V gives CDR1 SGDLS, CDR2 YYNGEE. V lost 0 bases and J lost 2; bases outside the gene matches: 4. This CDR3 has 16 amino acids.

The chain carries TRBV5-6 and TRBJ1-5, with D maybe TRBD1 (6 bases). Germline CDR1 and CDR2: SGHDT and YYEEEE. This CDR3 has 13 residues. V was cut by 3 bases and J by 7 bases, with 11 bases left in between. CDR3 loop: CASSSTGTQPQHF. In DNA, the CDR3 is TGTGCCAGCAGCTCTACAGGGACCCAGCCCCAGCATTTT.

The rearrangement joins TRBV27 to TRBJ1-1; 7 nucleotides agree with TRBD1. The CDR3 contains 14 residues. Germline CDR1 MNHEY, CDR2 SMNVEV (reference sequence). The trim removed 4 bases at V and 8 bases at J, leaving 10 bases unmatched. The CDR3 DNA follows: TGTGCCAGCAGTTCCTTGGACAGGACCCCCGAAGCTTTCTTT. It encodes CASSSLDRTPEAFF.

The rearrangement links TRBV7-2 to TRBJ2-1; 7 bases align to TRBD1. J gave up 9 bases and V 1 base, and 3 bases lay outside the gene matches. This CDR3 spans 13 amino acids. Germline-derived CDR1 and CDR2 are SGHTA and FQGNSA. CDR3 sequence reads: CASSLGGQIEQFF. The CDR3 nucleotides are TGTGCCAGCAGCTTAGGGGGACAGATTGAGCAGTTCTTC.

J is TRBJ1-1 and V is TRBV27, with 12 bases aligning to TRBD1. CDR3 length: 16 amino acids. V lost 8 bases and J lost 7; bases outside the gene matches: 14. Germline V CDR1 and CDR2: MNHEY, SMNVEV (reference sequence). In DNA, the CDR3 is TGTGCCAGCGCCCCCGGGACAGGGGGCGGTTCTGTTGAAGCTTTCTTT. Translation: CASAPGTGGGSVEAFF.

Details on this clone: The same CDR3 also results from other DNA sequences found in this sample. This chain links TRBV18 with TRBJ2-3; D unclear. The V gene lost 3 bases and the J gene lost 2 bases, with 9 bases spanning the gap. The CDR3 covers 14 residues. Germline CDR1 reads KGHSH; CDR2 reads LQKENI. The CDR3 nucleotides are TGTGCCAGCTCACCCCAGGATACCACAGATACGCAGTATTTT. It is translated as CASSPQDTTDTQYF.

The chain's CDR3 is CASSLTSGGPYNEQFF. The CDR3 nucleotides are TGTGCCAGCAGCTTAACTAGCGGAGGTCCCTACAATGAGCAGTTCTTC. The chain has TRBV7-3 and TRBJ2-1; possibly TRBD2 for D (6 bases). V gave up 0 bases and J gave up 2 bases, with 11 bases separating them. In germline, CDR1 is SGHTA, CDR2 FQGTGA. This CDR3 is built from 16 residues.

The rearrangement joins TRBV5-4 to TRBJ2-5; D might be TRBD1 (6 bases). The CDR3 covers 13 residues. Germline CDR1 reads SGHNT; CDR2 reads YYREEE (reference sequence). Trimming pared 5 bases from V and 5 bases from J, leaving 13 bases between. CDR3 sequence (DNA): TGTGCCAGCAGTGGTACAGGGACGGAGACCCAGTACTTC. Translating gives CASSGTGTETQYF.

The chain is built from TRBV4-2 and TRBJ1-2; 9 bases are shared with TRBD1. CDR1 is LGHNA, CDR2 YNFKEQ, per germline. V was clipped by 4 bases and J by 7 bases; unmatched bases: 7. CDR3 length equals 14 residues. In DNA form, the CDR3 reads TGTGCCAGCAGCCCTTCGGGACAGGGACCTGGCTACACCTTC. It yields the protein CASSPSGQGPGYTF.

V gene TRBV5-1 combines with J gene TRBJ2-3; 14 bases line up with TRBD2. Germline CDR1 and CDR2: SGHRS and YFSETQ. V lost 4 bases, J lost 1 base, and 2 bases stayed unmatched. The CDR3 runs 16 residues. The CDR3 DNA sequence: TGCGCCAGCAGCGTGGGACTAGCGGGAGGCACAGATACGCAGTATTTT. Protein sequence: CASSVGLAGGTDTQYF.

This clone was detected a few times. The chain combines TRBV11-2 with TRBJ2-2, with 9 positions matching TRBD2. Germline V CDR1 and CDR2: SGHAT, FQNNGV. CDR3 size: 16 residues. V shed 5 bases and J 0 bases; nucleotides not matched to a gene: 4. CDR3 protein: CASSLTSGANTGELFF. The CDR3 region has the DNA TGTGCCAGCAGCCTGACTAGCGGTGCGAACACCGGGGAGCTGTTTTTT.

This chain joins TRBV10-3 and TRBJ2-1, with 9 bases that match TRBD2. The CDR3 loop spans 18 amino acids. V shed 2 bases and J 0 bases; nucleotides not matched to a gene: 8. Germline CDR1 reads ENHRY; CDR2 reads SYGVKD. CDR3 amino acids: CAISELGTSRSSYNEQFF. The CDR3 coding sequence is TGTGCCATCAGTGAGCTCGGGACTAGCAGGAGCTCCTACAATGAGCAGTTCTTC.

J is TRBJ2-7 and V is TRBV28; D perhaps matches TRBD2 (6 bases). Trimming took off 7 bases at V and 9 bases at J, with 13 bases between the two ends. Germline V gene data show CDR1 as MDHEN and CDR2 as SYDVKM. This CDR3 is built from 11 residues. CDR3 amino acids: CASTEWGGQYF. The CDR3 DNA sequence: TGTGCCAGCACGGAGTGGGGAGGGCAGTACTTC.

The chain links TRBV28 to TRBJ2-7, with 9 nucleotides matching TRBD1. Trimming took 3 bases from V and 5 from J; bases not matched to a gene: 5. The CDR3 has 14 residues. From germline, CDR1 is MDHEN and CDR2 SYDVKM. CDR3 amino acids: CASSLGQGGHEQYF. The CDR3 DNA reads TGTGCCAGCAGTTTGGGACAGGGAGGCCACGAGCAGTACTTC.

The chain couples TRBV7-9 to TRBJ1-2; 9 nucleotides match TRBD1. CDR1 and CDR2 from the germline V gene are SEHNR and FQNEAQ (reference sequence). The junction had 6 bases not matched to a gene; V was cut back by 7 bases and J by 6 bases. This CDR3 comprises 13 residues. CDR3 loop: CASTPGQGNGYTF. CDR3 DNA: TGTGCCAGCACCCCAGGACAGGGGAATGGCTACACCTTC.

Only a few counts were recorded for this clone. The V gene is TRBV5-6, the J gene TRBJ1-1, with D tentatively TRBD1 (6 bases). Germline assignment: CDR1 SGHDT and CDR2 YYEEEE. This CDR3 has 15 residues. The V end was cut by 0 bases, the J end by 0 bases, with 9 bases between. CDR3 nucleotide sequence: TGTGCCAGCAGCTTGGCACAGGGCCTGAACACTGAAGCTTTCTTT. This encodes CASSLAQGLNTEAFF.

The sample holds a few counts of this clone. This chain's CDR3 is CASYSAVGENTEAFF. CDR3 nucleotides: TGTGCCAGCTACTCGGCCGTAGGGGAAAACACTGAAGCTTTCTTT. The chain employs TRBV4-2 and TRBJ1-1, with TRBD1 as a possible D gene (5 bases). V was trimmed by 8 bases and J by 2 bases, leaving 18 bases between them. Germline assignment: CDR1 LGHNA and CDR2 YNFKEQ. This CDR3 spans 15 amino acids.

The CDR3 DNA is TGCAGCTCGAGGGGAGTACGTGTGGAGGGTAGTGAGCAGTTCTTC. Translated: CSSRGVRVEGSEQFF. The J gene is TRBJ2-1, the V gene TRBV29-1, with TRBD2 as a possible D gene (6 bases). V was pared by 8 bases and J by 9 bases, with 26 bases between. Germline CDR1 reads SQVTM; CDR2 reads ANQGSEA. CDR3 length equals 15 residues.

V usage is TRBV29-1 and J usage is TRBJ2-3; D gene unclear. The ends were cut back, 3 bases at V and 3 bases at J, with 7 bases in the middle. The germline V gene has CDR1 SQVTM and CDR2 ANQGSEA. This CDR3 is 12 amino acids long. CDR3 amino acids: CSVDVETDTQYF. CDR3 DNA sequence: TGCAGCGTTGACGTTGAGACAGATACGCAGTATTTT.

The chain is built from TRBV5-1 and TRBJ2-5; 8 nucleotides line up with TRBD1. This CDR3 has 13 residues. V dropped 4 bases and J dropped 6; count of bases not matched to a gene: 5. Germline assignment: CDR1 SGHRS and CDR2 YFSETQ. The CDR3 reads CASSAGGVKTQYF. The DNA for the CDR3 is TGCGCCAGCAGCGCAGGGGGCGTAAAGACCCAGTACTTC. Full variable domain (rest looked up from reference TRBV5-1 and TRBJ2-5): KAGVTQTPRYLIKTRGQQVTLSCSPISGHRSVSWYQQTPGQGLQFLFEYFSETQRNKGNFPGRFSGRQFSNSRSEMNVSTLELGDSALYLCASSAGGVKTQYFGPGTRLLVL.

This clone was found a few times. The rearrangement joins TRBV9 to TRBJ1-6; D possibly corresponds to TRBD1 (6 bases). Trimming pared 3 bases from V and 13 bases from J, leaving 14 bases between. CDR1 is SGDLS and CDR2 is YYNGEE in the germline V gene. The CDR3 loop spans 13 amino acids. The CDR3 nucleotides read TGTGCCAGCAGCGCCTGGGACACCCAGCCCCTCCACTTT. Amino acid sequence: CASSAWDTQPLHF. The full variable domain, with the rest looked up from reference TRBV9 and TRBJ1-6, is DSGVTQTPKHLITATGQRVTLRCSPRSGDLSVYWYQQSLDQGLQFLIQYYNGEERAKGNILERFSAQQFPDLHSELNLSSLELGDSALYFCASSAWDTQPLHFGNGTRLTVT.

This clone appeared many times. The chain couples TRBV18 to TRBJ1-1; TRBD1 might be the D (5 bases). The germline CDR1 and CDR2 sequences are KGHSH and LQKENI. There are 13 residues in the CDR3. V shed 6 bases and J shed 1 base, with 9 bases lying between them. The chain's CDR3 is CASSPQGNTEAFF. The CDR3, as DNA: TGTGCCAGCTCCCCCCAGGGGAACACTGAAGCTTTCTTT. Looking up the rest from reference TRBV18 and TRBJ1-1 gives the full variable domain: NAGVMQNPRHLVRRRGQEARLRCSPMKGHSHVYWYRQLPEEGLKFMVYLQKENIIDESGMPKERFSAEFPKEGPSILRIQQVVRGDSAAYFCASSPQGNTEAFFGQGTRLTVV.

A few counts support this clone. The chain joins TRBV6-6 to TRBJ1-3; no firm D call. Per germline, CDR1 MNHNY and CDR2 SVGAGI (reference sequence). Trimming left V 3 bases short and J 3 bases short, with 9 bases between. This CDR3 spans 14 amino acids. In DNA, the CDR3 is TGTGCCAGCAGTTATACGAACAGTGGAAACACCATATATTTT. This encodes CASSYTNSGNTIYF.

This chain uses TRBV7-9 with TRBJ1-4, with no clear D. Per the germline V gene, CDR1 is SEHNR and CDR2 is FQNEAQ (reference sequence). V lost 4 bases and J 3 bases, leaving 12 bases between the germline ends. CDR3 length equals 15 residues. CDR3 amino acids: CASSSPGVANEKLFF. The CDR3 DNA sequence: TGTGCCAGCAGCTCGCCCGGGGTGGCTAATGAAAAACTGTTTTTT.

The genes are TRBV15 and TRBJ2-2; 7 positions match TRBD2. J gave up 1 base and V 0 bases, and 5 bases lay outside the gene matches. The length of the CDR3 is 17 residues. Germline V gene lookup returns CDR1 LNHNV and CDR2 YYDKDF (reference sequence). CDR3 loop: CATSRDRLAENTGELFF. CDR3 nucleotides: TGTGCCACCAGCAGAGATAGGCTAGCGGAGAACACCGGGGAGCTGTTTTTT.

This clone appeared a single time. The junction differs from germline at one of its ends, possibly a read error. The chain carries TRBV7-9 and TRBJ2-7; 9 bases agree with TRBD1. The CDR3 is made up of 15 amino acids. CDR1 SEHNR and CDR2 FQNEAQ come from the germline V gene (reference sequence). CDR3 in DNA: TGTTCCAGCAGCCCTGCCGGGACAGGGACGTACGAGCAGTACTTC. Its protein product is CSSSPAGTGTYEQYF.

The rearrangement links TRBV5-6 to TRBJ2-5; D call uncertain. This CDR3 is 17 amino acids long. The ends were cut back, 2 bases at V and 5 bases at J, with 22 bases in the middle. Germline loops: CDR1 SGHDT, CDR2 YYEEEE. The CDR3 loop reads CASSFRYYRVSWETQYF. The CDR3 nucleotides are TGTGCCAGCAGCTTTAGATATTACCGGGTCTCCTGGGAGACCCAGTACTTC.

Comments on this clone: At one boundary the junction diverges from the germline segment, which might be a read error. The CDR3 DNA sequence: TGTTCCAGCAACTACCCGGGACAGGGGGCCGATGAGCAGTTCTTC. Its protein product is CSSNYPGQGADEQFF. V usage is TRBV7-9 and J usage is TRBJ2-1; 12 bases align to TRBD1. The CDR3 has 15 amino acids. The germline V gene encodes CDR1 SEHNR and CDR2 FQNEAQ (reference sequence).